This T cell receptor (beta chain) stems from a study of control samples from healthy donors and cancer patients. This clone was found many times. Trimming pared 2 bases from V and 7 bases from J, leaving 11 bases between. The V gene's germline CDR1 is SGHAT and CDR2 FQNNGV. CDR3 length equals 14 residues. Measured with immunoSEQ multiplex PCR; TCRdb has only the in-frame clones, and not every one. The sample has 90,000 to 100,000 clones, approximately 80% seen once. This chain joins TRBV11-2 and TRBJ2-2, with D perhaps TRBD2 (5 bases). This clonotype was obtained from a woman in her 30s in good health. Material: blood. CDR3 in DNA: TGTGCCAGCAGCTTATTTGCGGGTGGCGGGGAGCTGTTTTTT. This translates into CASSLFAGGGELFF. Full variable domain (remainder filled in from reference TRBV11-2 and TRBJ2-2): EAGVAQSPRYKIIEKRQSVAFWCNPISGHATLYWYQQILGQGPKLLIQFQNNGVVDDSQLPKDRFSAERLKGVDSTLKIQPAKLEDSAVYLCASSLFAGGGELFFGEGSRLTVL.